The rows below give T cell receptor beta chains drawn from one sample of a study of T-cell reconstitution after alpha-beta-depleted transplantation in children. A single record per CDR3 protein comes from TCRdb applying MiXCR to the PCR reads. Of a few hundred thousand distinct CDR3 sequences in the sample, about 9.4% are singletons; the top ten hold 2% to 2.5%. Sequences were derived from PBMCs from the stem cell graft donor, sampled from the stem cell graft. These receptors originate from a human donor who donated a stem cell graft to a child with acute lymphoblastic leukemia. CDR3s include the opening cysteine and the closing phenylalanine or tryptophan. The D gene is left open where the match is weak. Clone size is shown for a subset of rows, as once, few, many or a class of expanded clone.

abundance	d_gene	v_gene	j_gene	CDR3nt	CDR3aa
-	-	TRBV5-1	TRBJ2-2	TGCGCCAGCAGCGAGTCAGGGGCTAACACCGGGGAGCTGTTTTTT	CASSESGANTGELFF
-	-	TRBV7-2	TRBJ2-5	TGTGCCAGCAGCGCATATAGCACTAAGAAAGAGACCCAGTACTTC	CASSAYSTKKETQYF
-	-	TRBV20-1	TRBJ1-2	TGCAGTGCCAAATTCAGCAGGGGCTACACCTTC	CSAKFSRGYTF
-	-	TRBV28	TRBJ1-4	TGTGCCAGCAGTCTATGGACGGGAGGCAATGAAAAACTGTTTTTT	CASSLWTGGNEKLFF
many	TRBD2	TRBV7-2	TRBJ2-1	TGTGCCAGCAGCTTAGCTTATAGCGGGAGGCTAAATGAGCAGTTCTTC	CASSLAYSGRLNEQFF
-	-	TRBV4-3	TRBJ2-3	TGCGCCAGCAGCCAACACTTGAGCGGAACTAGCACAGATACGCAGTATTTT	CASSQHLSGTSTDTQYF
many	-	TRBV3-1	TRBJ2-5	TGTGCCAGCAGCCAAGCGGGGCAAGAGACCCAGTACTTC	CASSQAGQETQYF
once	TRBD2	TRBV6-5	TRBJ2-5	TGTGCCAGCAGTTATGCCTCCCTAGCGGGAGAAGGAGGGGAGACCCAGTACTTC	CASSYASLAGEGGETQYF
-	TRBD2	TRBV20-1	TRBJ2-7	TGCAGTGCTAGAGGGCGGGAGGGCCTCTACGAGCAGTACTTC	CSARGREGLYEQYF
-	-	TRBV6-2/TRBV6-3	TRBJ2-3	TGTGCCAGCAGTAGACGGGACTCCGAACCCCCCACAGATACGCAGTATTTT	CASSRRDSEPPTDTQYF
few	-	TRBV27	TRBJ1-5	TGTGCCAGCAGTCTAGAGATGAATCAGCCCCAGCATTTT	CASSLEMNQPQHF
few	-	TRBV15	TRBJ2-1	TGTGCCACCAGCAGACCTCTCCAAGGAGGGCATGAGCAGTTCTTC	CATSRPLQGGHEQFF
-	TRBD1	TRBV28	TRBJ1-6	TGTGCCAGCAGAAGGGGACAGGGGAATTCACCCCTCCACTTT	CASRRGQGNSPLHF
many	-	TRBV12-3/TRBV12-4	TRBJ1-1	TGTGCCAGCAGTTCGGCAGGGCCGGAAGCTTTCTTT	CASSSAGPEAFF
-	TRBD1	TRBV20-1	TRBJ2-7	TGCAGTGCACAGGGGGGAGCTCGTTTCGAGCAGTACTTC	CSAQGGARFEQYF
many	-	TRBV5-1	TRBJ2-7	TGCGCCAGCAGCTTTGAAGAGGCCGGGGGAGAGCAGTACTTC	CASSFEEAGGEQYF
few	TRBD1	TRBV5-1	TRBJ2-1	TGCGCCAGCTCGGGACAGAGGGTCAATGAGCAGTTCTTC	CASSGQRVNEQFF
many	-	TRBV7-8	TRBJ1-6	TGTGCCAGCAGCTTAGGTGCAGGGAATTCACCCCTCCACTTT	CASSLGAGNSPLHF
-	-	TRBV7-9	TRBJ2-1	TGTGCCAGCAGCTTAGGAGGGGACTCCTATGAGCAGTTCTTC	CASSLGGDSYEQFF
few	-	TRBV29-1	TRBJ2-7	TGCAGCGTTGGTCCGGCAGGGGGGTATTACGAGCAGTACTTC	CSVGPAGGYYEQYF
few	-	TRBV7-6	TRBJ2-7	TGTGCCAGCAGCTTAGGCGGGAAAATTGGCGAGCAGTACTTC	CASSLGGKIGEQYF
few	-	TRBV5-1	TRBJ2-1	TGCGCCAGCAGTCCCCCGGGACCATACAATGAGCAGTTCTTC	CASSPPGPYNEQFF
few	TRBD2	TRBV3-1	TRBJ2-6	TGTGCCAGCAGCCAGGGACTAGCGTCTGGGGCCAACGTCCTGACTTTC	CASSQGLASGANVLTF
few	-	TRBV3-1	TRBJ1-2	TGTGCCAGCAGCCAAAGAGGGGTAGGGTTAAACTATGGCTACACCTTC	CASSQRGVGLNYGYTF
few	-	TRBV7-6	TRBJ2-5	TGTGCCAGCAGCTTAACGGACTACGAGACCCAGTACTTC	CASSLTDYETQYF
few	TRBD1	TRBV15	TRBJ2-5	TGTGCCACCAGCTACATGGCGGGACAGGGGGCAGAGACCCAGTACTTC	CATSYMAGQGAETQYF
-	-	TRBV12-3/TRBV12-4	TRBJ2-3	TGTGCCAGCAGTAGACAAGACACAGATACGCAGTATTTT	CASSRQDTDTQYF
few	-	TRBV4-1	TRBJ1-3	TGCGCCAGCAGCCAAGAGGTATCCAGCCACTCTGGAAACACCATATATTTT	CASSQEVSSHSGNTIYF
few	-	TRBV20-1	TRBJ2-5	TGCAGTGCTAGTGGGCAGGGGCCAAAGACCCAGTACTTC	CSASGQGPKTQYF
-	-	TRBV5-4	TRBJ2-2	TGTGCCAGCAGCCATTTCCAGGAAGGGACCGGGGAGCTGTTTTTT	CASSHFQEGTGELFF
-	TRBD1	TRBV20-1	TRBJ2-7	TGCAGTGCGAAGCCTGAGGGACAGGGGCTGGACGAGCAGTACTTC	CSAKPEGQGLDEQYF
few	TRBD1	TRBV7-9	TRBJ1-4	TGTGCCAGCAGCGTGGGACAGAAAGGCGAAAAACTGTTTTTT	CASSVGQKGEKLFF
-	-	TRBV5-5	TRBJ2-3	TGTGCCAGCAGCTATGGACTCACAGATACGCAGTATTTT	CASSYGLTDTQYF
-	-	TRBV2	TRBJ2-1	TGTGCCAGCAGACTCCGGGCCCAACAAATCCGAGGGCAGTTCTTC	CASRLRAQQIRGQFF
-	TRBD1	TRBV4-3	TRBJ2-7	TGCGCCAGCAGCCCAGGGTTACAGGGGGGCTACGAGCAGTACTTC	CASSPGLQGGYEQYF
-	-	TRBV7-3	TRBJ2-1	TGTGCCAGCAGCTTAACGGGATTAAGCTCCTACAATGAGCAGTTCTTC	CASSLTGLSSYNEQFF
few	-	TRBV4-3	TRBJ2-2	TGCGCCAGCAGCCAAGAAGTGGGAGCGAACACCGGGGAGCTGTTTTTT	CASSQEVGANTGELFF
-	-	TRBV28	TRBJ2-6	TGTGCCAGCAGTCCAGACCTGGGGGGGGGCTCTGTCTCTGGGGCCAACGTCCTGACTTTC	CASSPDLGGGSVSGANVLTF
few	TRBD1	TRBV7-9	TRBJ2-1	TGTGCCAGCGCACCCGGACAGGGGCGGGCCTCCTACAATGAGCAGTTCTTC	CASAPGQGRASYNEQFF
-	-	TRBV9	TRBJ2-1	TGTGCCAGCAGCGTCCGGACATCTTTCTATGAGCAGTTCTTC	CASSVRTSFYEQFF
many	TRBD2	TRBV5-5	TRBJ2-7	TGTGCCAGCAGCTCCCAACGACTAGCGGGAGCAAACGAGCAGTACTTC	CASSSQRLAGANEQYF
-	-	TRBV20-1	TRBJ2-7	TGCAGTGCTAGTGACAGGCCCTCCTACGAGCAGTACTTC	CSASDRPSYEQYF
many	-	TRBV5-1	TRBJ2-5	TGCGCCAGCAGCCCCTATCCAGGGGACCAAGAGACCCAGTACTTC	CASSPYPGDQETQYF
many	-	TRBV7-9	TRBJ2-2	TGTGCCAGCAGCTTAGCGGCGGGGAGCACCGGGGAGCTGTTTTTT	CASSLAAGSTGELFF
-	TRBD1	TRBV3-1	TRBJ1-6	TGTGCCAGCAGCCCCGGAATGGACAGGGTTTATTCACCCCTCCACTTT	CASSPGMDRVYSPLHF
many	-	TRBV10-2	TRBJ2-7	TGCGCCAGCAGTGAGTCGGGGACACCCTACGAGCAGTACTTC	CASSESGTPYEQYF
many	-	TRBV12-3/TRBV12-4	TRBJ2-7	TGTGCCAGCAGTTTAAACCCCGGCAGGACCTACGAGCAGTACTTC	CASSLNPGRTYEQYF
many	-	TRBV7-2	TRBJ2-3	TGTGCCAGCAGCCTGACTAGGTTGGATACGCAGTATTTT	CASSLTRLDTQYF
-	TRBD1	TRBV7-3	TRBJ2-6	TGTGCCAGCAGCTTAATGGGACAGGGGGCAGGAGGGGCCAACGTCCTGACTTTC	CASSLMGQGAGGANVLTF
-	-	TRBV12-3/TRBV12-4	TRBJ2-1	TGTGCCAGCAGTCCGGCCGGGTCCCTAGAGACCGAAAATGAGCAGTTCTTC	CASSPAGSLETENEQFF
-	-	TRBV12-3/TRBV12-4	TRBJ2-7	TGTGCCAGCAGTTCCCTTGCCGATGCCTACGAGCAGTACTTC	CASSSLADAYEQYF
-	TRBD2	TRBV5-1	TRBJ2-1	TGCGCCAGCAGGTCCGGGACTAGCGGGCAGAAAGAGCAGTTCTTC	CASRSGTSGQKEQFF
many	TRBD1	TRBV28	TRBJ1-6	TGTGCCAGCAGTGAGACAGGGGTTGCACCCCTCCACTTT	CASSETGVAPLHF
few	-	TRBV5-5	TRBJ2-7	TGTGCCAGCAGCTTCAGGGTAATCGAGTACGAGCAGTACTTC	CASSFRVIEYEQYF
-	-	TRBV20-1	TRBJ2-5	TGCAGTGCTAGAGATCGTCGGTACGCGTACCAAGAGACCCAGTACTTC	CSARDRRYAYQETQYF
-	-	TRBV7-2	TRBJ1-1	TGTGCCAGCAGCGCCAGGATAAGGAACGCTGAAGCTTTCTTT	CASSARIRNAEAFF